This TCR beta chain was recovered during a study of OX40 agonist ivuxolimab in advanced cancers. Across the whole study: Patients received ivuxolimab, an agonistic anti-OX40 (CD134) antibody. Dose-escalation subjects each had hepatocellular carcinoma, melanoma, renal cell or head and neck cancer.

Study results and caveats: Relative to CD4+ cells, CD8+ T cells on average had more expanded clones. Dosing at 0.1 to 3.0 mg/kg was accompanied by clonal expansion of CD4+ and CD8+ blood T cells by week 6.

A note on this clone: The antigen remains undetermined.

Method: immunoSEQ multiplex PCR; TCRdb's copy keeps in-frame clones and lacks some. In the table there are approximately 14,000 clones, around 80% of which are singletons. Trimming pared 0 bases from V and 3 bases from J, leaving 11 bases between. Per germline, CDR1 MGHRA and CDR2 YSYEKL. This CDR3 comprises 15 residues. This rearrangement joins TRBV4-1 to TRBJ1-2; D is uncertain. Sequences were derived from CD4+ or CD8+ T cells sorted from blood, sampled in a trial of the OX40 agonist ivuxolimab. This sequence was found in an adult with an advanced solid tumor such as melanoma, head and neck, liver or kidney cancer. In DNA form, the CDR3 reads TGCGCCAGCAGCCAAGATCATTGGGAAGACTATGGCTACACCTTC. Its protein product is CASSQDHWEDYGYTF.